This T cell receptor beta chain was sequenced in a study of blood T cell repertoires in COVID-19. As for the study in general: Samples taken during acute and convalescent COVID-19 were collected in the United States, Italy and Spain.

From germline, CDR1 is SQVTM and CDR2 ANQGSEA. The CDR3 is made up of 14 amino acids. Germline trimming cut 7 bases from V and 2 bases from J; bases unmatched to any gene: 6. Sequencing was performed with immunoSEQ multiplex PCR; in TCRdb, only in-frame clones are kept and a portion is missing. The data contain 260,000 or so clones, roughly 76% of them singletons. This clone was seen once. The specimen sequenced was peripheral blood. The TCR originated in an elderly woman with COVID-19, enrolled during active disease. The chain joins TRBV29-1 to TRBJ2-1, with TRBD2 matching over 9 bases. DNA for the CDR3: TGCAGCGCCGGTAGCGGGAGTACCTACAATGAGCAGTTCTTC. Translation: CSAGSGSTYNEQFF.